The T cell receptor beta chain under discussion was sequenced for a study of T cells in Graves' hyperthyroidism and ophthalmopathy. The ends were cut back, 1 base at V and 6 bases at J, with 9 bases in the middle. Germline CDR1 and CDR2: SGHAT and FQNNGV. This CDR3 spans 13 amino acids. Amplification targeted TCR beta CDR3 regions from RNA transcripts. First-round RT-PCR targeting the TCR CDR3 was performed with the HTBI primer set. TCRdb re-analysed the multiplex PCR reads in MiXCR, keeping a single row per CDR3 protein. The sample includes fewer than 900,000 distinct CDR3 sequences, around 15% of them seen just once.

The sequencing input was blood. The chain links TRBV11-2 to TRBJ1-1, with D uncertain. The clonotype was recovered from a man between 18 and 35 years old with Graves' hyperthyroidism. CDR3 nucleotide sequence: TGTGCCAGCAGCTTAGGGGGTCAGTCTGAAGCTTTCTTT. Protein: CASSLGGQSEAFF.